Listed below are T cell receptor beta chains from one sample, sequenced in a study of T cells in Graves' hyperthyroidism and ophthalmopathy. TCRdb redid the calling of the multiplex PCR reads with MiXCR, one entry per CDR3 protein. The sample gives 90,000 to 120,000 distinct CDR3 sequences, approximately 15% of which show up once; 35% to 50% is in the top ten. Sequenced input: blood. The receptors here all came from a woman aged 45-65 years with Graves' hyperthyroidism. The CDR3 runs from the conserved cysteine through the conserved F or W. D genes are given only for firm matches. Clone sizes are given selectively: once, few, many, or a class where the clone is expanded.

TRBV29-1,TRBJ2-2,TRBD1,many,CSVFGTGLAGELFF,TGCAGCGTTTTCGGGACAGGGCTGGCCGGGGAGCTGTTTTTT
TRBV5-6,TRBJ1-1,TRBD1,many,CASSLGTGGAFEAFF,TGTGCCAGCAGCTTGGGGACAGGGGGGGCCTTTGAAGCTTTCTTT
TRBV11-2,TRBJ2-3,TRBD1,-,CASSLVGRRDREGTDTQYF,TGTGCCAGCAGCTTAGTCGGCCGCCGGGACAGGGAAGGCACAGATACGCAGTATTTT
TRBV5-1,TRBJ2-3,TRBD2,many,CASRSTSGSSADTQYF,TGCGCCAGCAGATCGACTAGCGGGAGTTCCGCAGATACGCAGTATTTT
TRBV18,TRBJ2-1,-,many,CASSRDTNEQFF,TGTGCCAGCTCCCGCGACACGAATGAGCAGTTCTTC
TRBV30,TRBJ2-1,-,many,CAWSAGNNEQFF,TGTGCCTGGAGTGCAGGGAACAATGAGCAGTTCTTC
TRBV7-9,TRBJ1-5,-,-,CASSLSGFGQPQHF,TGTGCCAGCAGCTTATCAGGTTTCGGTCAGCCCCAGCATTTT
TRBV20-1,TRBJ2-3,-,many,CSARDSRDTDTQYF,TGCAGTGCTAGAGATTCCCGGGACACAGATACGCAGTATTTT
TRBV29-1,TRBJ2-5,-,many,CSVEELGETQYF,TGCAGCGTTGAGGAACTAGGGGAGACCCAGTACTTC
TRBV18,TRBJ2-7,TRBD1,many,CASSLSGQGTYEQYF,TGTGCCAGCTCACTCAGCGGACAGGGAACCTACGAGCAGTACTTC
TRBV5-1,TRBJ1-2,TRBD1,many,CASSSRTGGIYGYTF,TGCGCCAGCAGCTCGCGGACAGGGGGCATCTATGGCTACACCTTC
TRBV2,TRBJ2-1,TRBD2,many,CASKAGGSYNEQFF,TGTGCCAGCAAGGCGGGAGGTTCCTACAATGAGCAGTTCTTC
TRBV19,TRBJ1-5,-,many,CASSIVSAQPQHF,TGTGCCAGTAGTATTGTCTCGGCTCAGCCCCAGCATTTT